The 4 T cell receptor beta chains given below trace back to one sample, sequenced in a study of neurological immune-mediated disorders. Using its own MiXCR run on the 5' RACE reads, TCRdb lists one record per CDR3 protein. Of fewer than 40,000 distinct CDR3 sequences in the sample, about 13% are singletons; the top ten hold approximately 2.3%. Time point noted: longitudinal time-point 2. The sequenced sample consisted of PBMCs. The source of these receptors is a woman aged 40 to 49 in good health.

Judged by abundance, this clonotype is medium-sized (0.01 to 0.1%). The chain carries TRBV7-8 and TRBJ2-3, with D perhaps being TRBD1 or TRBD2 (6 bases each). V lost 2 bases and J lost 3, with 9 bases in between. This CDR3 contains 14 residues. Germline CDR1 SGHVS, CDR2 FQNEAQ. CDR3 DNA sequence: TGTGCCAGCAGCTTACAGGGGAGGACAGATACGCAGTATTTT. This sequence encodes CASSLQGRTDTQYF. Looking up the rest from reference TRBV7-8 and TRBJ2-3 gives the full variable domain: GAGVSQSPRYKVAKRGQDVALRCDPISGHVSLFWYQQALGQGPEFLTYFQNEAQLDKSGLPSDRFFAERPEGSVSTLKIQRTQQEDSAVYLCASSLQGRTDTQYFGPGTRLTVL.

This clonotype came up many times. The chain uses TRBV27 and TRBJ2-7; the match to TRBD1 covers 7 bases. The CDR3 extends over 15 amino acids. The J segment lost 6 bases and the V segment lost 3 bases, leaving 11 bases of the junction unmatched. Germline loops: CDR1 MNHEY, CDR2 SMNVEV (reference sequence). The CDR3 bases are TGTGCCAGCAGTTTCTCAATAGAGGGGGCTGGCGAGCAGTACTTC. Protein product: CASSFSIEGAGEQYF.

This clonotype was observed many times. This rearrangement joins TRBV6-1 to TRBJ2-2; the D gene is possibly TRBD2 (6 bases). V was clipped by 5 bases and J by 6 bases, with 10 bases between them. The CDR3 has 13 residues. Germline V gene sequence: CDR1 MNHNS, CDR2 SASEGT. The CDR3 region is CASSPLASGELFF. For the CDR3, the DNA is TGTGCCAGCAGTCCCCTAGCGTCCGGGGAGCTGTTTTTT.

In its sample, this clonotype was seen many times. The chain couples TRBV20-1 to TRBJ2-7; tentative D call: TRBD1 (5 bases). Trimming took 6 bases from V and 3 from J, leaving 18 bases between them. Germline V gene lookup returns CDR1 DFQATT and CDR2 SNEGSKA (reference sequence). The CDR3 is made up of 14 amino acids. The CDR3 loop reads CSALPRTRRYEQYF. Here the CDR3 DNA reads TGCAGTGCGCTTCCCAGGACAAGGCGCTACGAGCAGTACTTC.